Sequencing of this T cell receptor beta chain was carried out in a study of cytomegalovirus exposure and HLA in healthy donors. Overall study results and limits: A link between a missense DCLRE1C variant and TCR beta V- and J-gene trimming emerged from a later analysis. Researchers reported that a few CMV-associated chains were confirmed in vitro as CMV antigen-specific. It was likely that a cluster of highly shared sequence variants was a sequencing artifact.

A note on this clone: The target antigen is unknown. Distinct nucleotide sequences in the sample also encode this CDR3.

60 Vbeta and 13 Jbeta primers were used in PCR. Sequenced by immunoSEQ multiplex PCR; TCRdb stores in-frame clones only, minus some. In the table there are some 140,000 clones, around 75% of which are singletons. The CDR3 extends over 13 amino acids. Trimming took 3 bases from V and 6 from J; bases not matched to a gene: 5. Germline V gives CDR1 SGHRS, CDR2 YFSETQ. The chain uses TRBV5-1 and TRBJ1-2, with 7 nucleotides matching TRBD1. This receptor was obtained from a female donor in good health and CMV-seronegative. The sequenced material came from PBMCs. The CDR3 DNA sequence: TGCGCCAGCAGCTCAGAGACAGGGAATGGCTACACCTTC. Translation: CASSSETGNGYTF.